The 8 T cell receptor beta chains presented below share a single source sample, sequenced in a study of sequential checkpoint blockade in melanoma. As to treatment: randomized to nivolumab then ipilimumab (arm A) or the reverse (arm B). Repertoires were generated with immunoSEQ multiplex PCR, while TCRdb's copy carries only in-frame clones and drops some. Of 13,000 or so clones listed, roughly 78% are singletons. The specimen was CD8+ T cells sorted from blood (inferred from file names), collected from a patient given nivolumab and ipilimumab in sequence. The receptor set was obtained from a human donor with melanoma.

V usage is TRBV7-8 and J usage is TRBJ2-6; D is perhaps TRBD2 (6 bases). The germline CDR1 and CDR2 sequences are SGHVS and FQNEAQ. This CDR3 is built from 17 residues. V was clipped by 5 bases and J by 0 bases, with 14 bases between them. CDR3 residues: CASSHMGGISGANVLTF. DNA of the CDR3: TGTGCCAGCAGCCATATGGGAGGCATCTCTGGGGCCAACGTCCTGACTTTC.

Only a few counts were recorded for this clone. This rearrangement joins TRBV19 to TRBJ2-1; D possibly corresponds to TRBD2 (6 bases). The CDR3 runs 11 residues. The germline V gene has CDR1 LNHDA and CDR2 SQIVND (reference sequence). The V and J ends lost 4 bases and 12 bases respectively, with 10 bases between them. CDR3 in amino acids: CASSTDGGQFF. Written as DNA, the CDR3 is TGTGCCAGTAGTACCGACGGGGGGCAGTTCTTC. Combining the CDR3 with reference TRBV19 and TRBJ2-1 gives the whole variable domain DGGITQSPKYLFRKEGQNVTLSCEQNLNHDAMYWYRQDPGQGLRLIYYSQIVNDFQKGDIAEGYSVSREKKESFPLTVTSAQKNPTAFYLCASSTDGGQFFGPGTRLTVL.

The genes are TRBV9 and TRBJ2-3; 8 bases line up with TRBD1. Looked up from germline, CDR1 is SGDLS and CDR2 is YYNGEE. V dropped 2 bases and J dropped 0; count of bases not matched to a gene: 11. This CDR3 is 18 amino acids long. CDR3 nucleotides: TGTGCCAGCAGCGTCCGGGACAGGCGAAGCCTTAGCACAGATACGCAGTATTTT. Protein sequence: CASSVRDRRSLSTDTQYF.

V gene TRBV9 combines with J gene TRBJ2-5; 12 nucleotides line up with TRBD1. The CDR3 is made up of 15 amino acids. V trimming: 0 bases; J trimming: 5 bases; junction bases outside the gene matches: 2. CDR1 is SGDLS and CDR2 is YYNGEE in the germline V gene. In DNA form, the CDR3 reads TGTGCCAGCAGCGTAGGGGACAGGGGGCGGGAGACCCAGTACTTC. Its protein product is CASSVGDRGRETQYF. The whole variable domain, remainder taken from reference TRBV9 and TRBJ2-5, is DSGVTQTPKHLITATGQRVTLRCSPRSGDLSVYWYQQSLDQGLQFLIQYYNGEERAKGNILERFSAQQFPDLHSELNLSSLELGDSALYFCASSVGDRGRETQYFGPGTRLLVL.

The CDR3 sequence: CASSDRTKTSGGNNEQFF. DNA of the CDR3: TGTGCCAGCAGTGACCGAACTAAGACTAGCGGGGGGAACAATGAGCAGTTCTTC. The J gene is TRBJ2-1, the V gene TRBV2; 13 nucleotides match TRBD2. The CDR3 is made up of 18 amino acids. The ends lost 3 bases at V and 5 bases at J; junction bases unmatched: 10. Germline-derived CDR1 and CDR2 are SNHLY and FYNNEI.

The V gene is TRBV4-1, the J gene TRBJ2-7; D not certain. The CDR3 runs 16 residues. The V end lost 4 bases, the J end lost 7 bases, and 23 bases lay between the germline ends. The germline V gene has CDR1 MGHRA and CDR2 YSYEKL. As DNA, the CDR3 is TGCGCCAGCAGCCCATCTTTAGTCGGAGTGGGTGGAGAGCAGTACTTC. Translation gives CASSPSLVGVGGEQYF.

This clone has only a few counts. Mismatch with germline at one junction end may stem from a read error. The DNA of the CDR3 is TGTGCCCCGACGGCGGCAACTAATGAAAACCTGTTTTTT. This sequence encodes CAPTAATNENLFF. The rearrangement joins TRBV30 to TRBJ1-4, with D unresolved. This CDR3 is built from 13 residues. CDR1 and CDR2 from the germline V gene are GTSNPN and SVGIG (reference sequence).

CDR3 amino acids: CASSLGWVAEKLFF. CDR3 nucleotide sequence: TGTGCCAGCAGTTTAGGTTGGGTAGCTGAAAAACTGTTTTTT. The rearrangement joins TRBV27 to TRBJ1-4; D unresolved. The CDR3 runs to 14 residues. The germline V and J ends were trimmed by 2 bases and 7 bases, with 11 bases remaining between them. The germline CDR1 and CDR2 sequences are MNHEY and SMNVEV (reference sequence).